These 2 T cell receptor beta chains share one sample of origin, sequenced in a study of control samples from healthy donors and cancer patients (dated by TCRdb to 2020 to 2022). The library was obtained by the immunoSEQ multiplex PCR assay. What TCRdb holds here is the immuneACCESS table cut down to in-frame rearrangements. Part of the clones is not present; checked against another copy, under half of the missing clones reflect an unresolved V gene, and the others are unexplained. The sample has under 65,000 clones on record, approximately 90% of them singletons. The ten largest clones take up 0.75% to 0.95% of the sample. Material: PBMCs. Receptor source: a young man with colorectal cancer.

The genes are TRBV3-1 (or the pseudogene TRBV3-2) and TRBJ1-2, with D tentatively TRBD1 (5 bases). Germline CDR1 reads LGHDT; CDR2 reads YNNKEL (reference sequence). Trimming took off 0 bases at V and 4 bases at J, with 15 bases between the two ends. The CDR3 loop spans 16 amino acids. DNA of the CDR3: TGTGCCAGCAGCCAAGATAGTAGGGGAAGGGTCTATGGCTACACCTTC. Translating gives CASSQDSRGRVYGYTF.

The V and J genes are TRBV5-1 and TRBJ2-3; no clear D gene. This CDR3 comprises 12 residues. The germline gives CDR1 SGHRS, CDR2 YFSETQ. Trimming took off 0 bases at V and 4 bases at J, with 3 bases between the two ends. CDR3 region: CASSLVSDTQYF. DNA of the CDR3: TGCGCCAGCAGCTTGGTGTCAGATACGCAGTATTTT.